Reported below is one T cell receptor (beta chain). CDR3 length: 15 amino acids. Germline V CDR1 and CDR2: MNHEY, SVGAGI. Trimming took 6 bases from V and 6 from J; bases not matched to a gene: 9. Some clones are missing from TCRdb's copy, which holds only in-frame ones; the method was immunoSEQ multiplex PCR. The data contain a few hundred thousand clones, about nine tenths of them seen just once; the ten biggest clones take up approximately 6%. These data belong to a study of blood T cell repertoires in COVID-19. The sequenced sample was peripheral blood. The sequence was collected from a woman aged 50 to 60 with COVID-19, enrolled during active disease. The chain has TRBV6-5 and TRBJ2-1, with 9 bases fitting TRBD2. CDR3 nucleotide sequence: TGTGCCAGCAGCCCGAGTAGCGGGAGTGTCAATGAGCAGTTCTTC. Translated: CASSPSSGSVNEQFF.